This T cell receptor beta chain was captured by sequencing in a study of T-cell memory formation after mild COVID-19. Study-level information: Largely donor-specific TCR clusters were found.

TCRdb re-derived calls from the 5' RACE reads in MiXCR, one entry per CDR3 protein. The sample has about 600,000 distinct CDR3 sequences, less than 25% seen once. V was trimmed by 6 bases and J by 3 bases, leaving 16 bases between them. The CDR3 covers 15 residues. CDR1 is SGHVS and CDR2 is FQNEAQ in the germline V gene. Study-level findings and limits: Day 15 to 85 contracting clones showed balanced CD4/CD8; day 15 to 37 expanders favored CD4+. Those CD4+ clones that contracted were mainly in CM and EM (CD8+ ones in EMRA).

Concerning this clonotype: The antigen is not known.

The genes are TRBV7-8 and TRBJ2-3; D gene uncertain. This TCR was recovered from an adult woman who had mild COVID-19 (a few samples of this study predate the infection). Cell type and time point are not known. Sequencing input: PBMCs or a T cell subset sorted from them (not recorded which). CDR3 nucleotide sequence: TGTGCCAGCAGATCCGGACGAGTCCGAACAGATACGCAGTATTTT. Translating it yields CASRSGRVRTDTQYF.